This T cell receptor beta chain derives from a study of blood T cell repertoires in COVID-19. Overall study context: Samples came from the United States, Italy and Spain, spanning acute and convalescent COVID-19. Sources were T cells, B-cell-depleted T cells, or PBMCs; the material itself was cDNA or gDNA.

Authors' data handling: Reference gene primer amplification yielded estimated nucleated cell counts. Profiled with immunoSEQ multiplex PCR; TCRdb holds only in-frame clones, not every one. For V, J and clone size, that table is used; D and trimming come from the DNA. The table lists some 150,000 clones, around 87% of them singletons. This clone has just one count. The CDR3 is 17 amino acids. Germline loops: CDR1 SGHRS, CDR2 YFSETQ. V shed 4 bases, J shed 4 bases, and the junction held 14 bases outside the gene matches. This rearrangement joins TRBV5-1 to TRBJ1-1, with 9 bases matching TRBD1. The sequenced material came from peripheral blood. The sequence was collected from a woman aged 60-75 years with active or convalescent COVID-19. The chain's CDR3 is CASSAGTGYVLGTEAFF. As DNA, the CDR3 is TGCGCCAGCAGCGCGGGGACAGGGTACGTTTTGGGCACTGAAGCTTTCTTT.